The 13 T cell receptor beta chains below come from one sample, sequenced in a study of blood T cell repertoires in COVID-19. Produced via immunoSEQ multiplex PCR; TCRdb's table is partial and in-frame only. This table has about 320,000 clones, about 85% appearing once. The sequencing sample was made of PBMCs or T cells enriched from blood (not recorded which). These TCRs come from a woman younger than 45 who had been exposed to COVID-19.

The chain joins TRBV10-3 to TRBJ2-5; D perhaps matches TRBD1 (7 bases). The CDR3 loop spans 12 amino acids. Germline V lookup: CDR1 ENHRY, CDR2 SYGVKD. V lost 10 bases to trimming and J lost 1 base, with 10 bases between them. The CDR3 region is CATQGGQETQYF. CDR3 DNA: TGTGCCACCCAGGGGGGCCAAGAGACCCAGTACTTC.

The rearrangement joins TRBV5-4 to TRBJ2-3; 8 bases line up with TRBD1. This CDR3 comprises 15 residues. Germline lookup yields CDR1 SGHNT and CDR2 YYREEE (reference sequence). Losses at the gene ends were 0 bases for V and 1 base for J; bases not matched to a gene: 1. CDR3 coding DNA: TGTGCCAGCAGCTTGGGGACAGGGCGCACAGATACGCAGTATTTT. This gives the protein CASSLGTGRTDTQYF.

V is TRBV4-3 and J is TRBJ2-1, with a possible D match to TRBD1 (6 bases). The V gene lost 6 bases and the J gene lost 9 bases, with 12 bases spanning the gap. The CDR3 sequence is 12 residues long. CDR1 and CDR2 from the germline V gene are LGHNA and YSLEER. The CDR3 sequence: CASSQQGAEQFF. CDR3 DNA: TGCGCCAGCAGTCAACAGGGTGCTGAGCAGTTCTTC.

This chain links TRBV7-2 with TRBJ1-5, with D perhaps matching TRBD1 (6 bases). Germline CDR1 and CDR2: SGHTA and FQGNSA. V was cut by 5 bases and J by 6 bases, with 20 bases left in between. CDR3 length: 16 residues. The CDR3 DNA follows: TGTGCCAGCAGCCAGAGGACGGCGGGAGGGGGTCAGCCCCAGCATTTT. Translating gives CASSQRTAGGGQPQHF.

The V gene is TRBV12-5, the J gene TRBJ1-5; weak D call: TRBD1 (5 bases). Germline CDR1 is LGHNT and CDR2 is FRNRAP. The V end lost 5 bases, the J end lost 6 bases, and 14 bases lay between the germline ends. The CDR3 loop spans 14 amino acids. Here the CDR3 DNA reads TGTGCTAGTGGTCCCTTAGGGGTAAGTCAGCCCCAGCATTTT. This codes for CASGPLGVSQPQHF. Based on the CDR3 plus reference TRBV12-5 and TRBJ1-5, the full variable domain is DARVTQTPRHKVTEMGQEVTMRCQPILGHNTVFWYRQTMMQGLELLAYFRNRAPLDDSGMPKDRFSAEMPDATLATLKIQPSEPRDSAVYFCASGPLGVSQPQHFGDGTRLSIL.

The chain employs TRBV7-9 and TRBJ2-6, with 9 positions matching TRBD1. V lost 1 base to trimming and J lost 0 bases; unmatched junction nucleotides: 7. The CDR3 totals 19 residues. From germline, CDR1 is SEHNR and CDR2 FQNEAQ (reference sequence). The CDR3 is CASSLGLGTGISGANVLTF. CDR3 bases: TGTGCCAGCAGCTTAGGACTCGGGACAGGGATCTCTGGGGCCAACGTCCTGACTTTC.

The chain is built from TRBV5-1 and TRBJ1-5; TRBD1 matches 10 bases. Germline V gene lookup returns CDR1 SGHRS and CDR2 YFSETQ. Losses at the gene ends were 2 bases for V and 7 bases for J; bases not matched to a gene: 9. CDR3 length: 16 residues. This chain's CDR3 is CASSFGDRGDEQPQHF. The CDR3 coding sequence is TGCGCCAGCAGCTTCGGGGACAGGGGTGATGAACAGCCCCAGCATTTT.

This chain links TRBV7-8 with TRBJ1-1; D not resolved. This CDR3 spans 14 amino acids. V dropped 0 bases and J dropped 1 base, with 6 bases sitting between them. CDR1 and CDR2 from the germline V gene are SGHVS and FQNEAQ. CDR3 in DNA: TGTGCCAGCAGCTTAGCGAGAGGGAACACTGAAGCTTTCTTT. Translating gives CASSLARGNTEAFF.

The chain carries TRBV7-6 and TRBJ2-6; possible D gene TRBD2, 6 bases. Trimming removed 3 bases from V and 0 bases from J, with 15 bases in between. This CDR3 spans 18 amino acids. Germline V gives CDR1 SGHVS, CDR2 FNYEAQ. CDR3 sequence reads: CASSLSVAEGSGANVLTF. In nucleotides, the CDR3 is TGTGCCAGCAGCTTGTCGGTAGCGGAAGGCTCTGGGGCCAACGTCCTGACTTTC.

The genes are TRBV6-5 and TRBJ1-4; 8 nucleotides agree with TRBD1. CDR1 MNHEY and CDR2 SVGAGI come from the germline V gene. V lost 3 bases to trimming and J lost 6 bases; unmatched junction nucleotides: 9. CDR3 length: 16 residues. CDR3 sequence: CASSYSTGGDYEKLFF. CDR3 DNA: TGTGCCAGCAGTTATTCCACAGGGGGAGATTATGAAAAACTGTTTTTT.

The chain carries TRBV3-1 (or the pseudogene TRBV3-2) and TRBJ2-7; 10 bases fit TRBD2. CDR1 is LGHDT, CDR2 YNNKEL, per germline (reference sequence). J was trimmed by 5 bases and V by 9 bases; bases with no gene match: 4. The CDR3 spans 12 residues. The DNA of the CDR3 is TGTGCCAGTAGCGGGAGGATAGACGAGCAGTACTTC. As protein: CASSGRIDEQYF.

Only a few counts were recorded for this clone. This sequence joins TRBV19 and TRBJ2-1, with D tentatively TRBD2 (5 bases). Germline loops: CDR1 LNHDA, CDR2 SQIVND (reference sequence). There are 17 residues in the CDR3. V dropped 1 base and J dropped 0 bases, with 13 bases sitting between them. The CDR3 sequence: CASSIGPSRDSYNEQFF. The CDR3 bases are TGTGCCAGTAGTATAGGCCCATCGAGGGACTCCTACAATGAGCAGTTCTTC. The entire variable domain, with the rest obtained from reference TRBV19 and TRBJ2-1, is as follows: DGGITQSPKYLFRKEGQNVTLSCEQNLNHDAMYWYRQDPGQGLRLIYYSQIVNDFQKGDIAEGYSVSREKKESFPLTVTSAQKNPTAFYLCASSIGPSRDSYNEQFFGPGTRLTVL.

This clone was detected only a few times. V usage is TRBV30 and J usage is TRBJ1-2; 10 nucleotides agree with TRBD1. CDR3 size: 14 residues. The trim removed 4 bases at V and 4 bases at J, leaving 6 bases unmatched. Germline CDR1 reads GTSNPN; CDR2 reads SVGIG (reference sequence). CDR3 loop: CAWKTGGAFYGYTF. As DNA, the CDR3 is TGTGCCTGGAAGACAGGGGGCGCTTTCTATGGCTACACCTTC.